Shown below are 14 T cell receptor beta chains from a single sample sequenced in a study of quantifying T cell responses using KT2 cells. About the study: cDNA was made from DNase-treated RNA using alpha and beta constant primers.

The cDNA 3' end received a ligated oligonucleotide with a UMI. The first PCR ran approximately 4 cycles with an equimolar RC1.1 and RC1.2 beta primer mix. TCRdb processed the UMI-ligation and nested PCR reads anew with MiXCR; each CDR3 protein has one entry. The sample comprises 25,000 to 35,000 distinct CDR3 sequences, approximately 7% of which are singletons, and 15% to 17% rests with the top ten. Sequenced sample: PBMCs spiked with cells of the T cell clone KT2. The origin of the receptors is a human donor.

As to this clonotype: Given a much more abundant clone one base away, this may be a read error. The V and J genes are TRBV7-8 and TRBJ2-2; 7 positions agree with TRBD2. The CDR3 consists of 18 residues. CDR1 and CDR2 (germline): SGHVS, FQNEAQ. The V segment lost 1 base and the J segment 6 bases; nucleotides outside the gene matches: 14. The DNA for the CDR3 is TGTGCCAGCAGCTTAGGGCAGCGGGGACCTCAGCCGCCCGGGGAGCTGTTTTTT. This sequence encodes CASSLGQRGPQPPGELFF. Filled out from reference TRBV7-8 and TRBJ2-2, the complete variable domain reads GAGVSQSPRYKVAKRGQDVALRCDPISGHVSLFWYQQALGQGPEFLTYFQNEAQLDKSGLPSDRFFAERPEGSVSTLKIQRTQQEDSAVYLCASSLGQRGPQPPGELFFGEGSRLTVL.

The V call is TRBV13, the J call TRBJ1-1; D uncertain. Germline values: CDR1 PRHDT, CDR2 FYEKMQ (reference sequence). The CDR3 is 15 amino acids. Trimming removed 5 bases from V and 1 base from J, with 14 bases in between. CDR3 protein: CASSQLAWTNTEAFF. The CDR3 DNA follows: TGTGCCAGCAGCCAGCTAGCTTGGACGAACACTGAAGCTTTCTTT.

As DNA, the CDR3 is TGTGCCAGCAGTCCCGGGACAGTGAACACTGAAGCTTTCTTT. Translation gives CASSPGTVNTEAFF. The chain recombines TRBV12-3 or TRBV12-4 with TRBJ1-1; 7 nucleotides line up with TRBD1. The CDR3 runs to 14 residues. With 5 bases clipped from V and 0 bases from J, the junction kept 3 bases outside the gene matches.

CDR3 coding DNA: TGTGCCAGCAGCTTCGGGGTGGTGAACACTGAAGCTTTCTTT. Translated, it gives CASSFGVVNTEAFF. The V gene is TRBV11-1, the J gene TRBJ1-1; no clear D. Germline V lookup: CDR1 SGHAT, CDR2 FQDESV (reference sequence). The ends were cut back, 3 bases at V and 0 bases at J, with 8 bases in the middle. The CDR3 runs to 14 residues.

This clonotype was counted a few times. Here the CDR3 reads CASGLAGYRTGELFF. As DNA, the CDR3 is TGTGCCAGCGGACTAGCGGGCTATCGCACCGGGGAGCTGTTTTTT. This chain links TRBV12-3 or TRBV12-4 with TRBJ2-2, with 11 bases lining up with TRBD2. With 8 bases clipped from V and 4 bases from J, the junction kept 6 bases outside the gene matches. The CDR3 loop spans 15 amino acids.

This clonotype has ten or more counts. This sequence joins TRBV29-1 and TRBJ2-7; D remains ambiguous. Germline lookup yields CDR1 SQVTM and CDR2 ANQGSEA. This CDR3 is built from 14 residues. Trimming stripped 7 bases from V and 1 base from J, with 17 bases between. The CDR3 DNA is TGCAGCGCTGCCCGCGAAAGGTCTTCCTACGAGCAGTACTTC. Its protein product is CSAARERSSYEQYF.

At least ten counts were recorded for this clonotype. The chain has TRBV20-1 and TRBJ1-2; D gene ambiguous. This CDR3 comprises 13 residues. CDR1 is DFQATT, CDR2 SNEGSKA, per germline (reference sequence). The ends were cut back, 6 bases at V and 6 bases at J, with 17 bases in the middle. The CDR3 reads CSADTRRLDGYTF. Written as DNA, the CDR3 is TGCAGTGCCGACACCCGACGGCTCGATGGCTACACCTTC.

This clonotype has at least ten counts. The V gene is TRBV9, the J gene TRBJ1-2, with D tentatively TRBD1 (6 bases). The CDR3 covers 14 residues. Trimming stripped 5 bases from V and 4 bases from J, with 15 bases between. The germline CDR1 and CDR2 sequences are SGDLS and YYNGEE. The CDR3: CASSRQVVGYGYTF. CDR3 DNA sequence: TGTGCCAGCAGTAGACAGGTAGTAGGCTATGGCTACACCTTC.

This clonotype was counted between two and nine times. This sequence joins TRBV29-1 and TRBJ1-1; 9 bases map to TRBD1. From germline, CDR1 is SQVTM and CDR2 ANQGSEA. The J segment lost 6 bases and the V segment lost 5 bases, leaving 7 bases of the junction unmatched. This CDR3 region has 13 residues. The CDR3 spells CSVPRDREAEAFF. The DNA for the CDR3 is TGCAGCGTTCCCAGGGACAGGGAGGCTGAAGCTTTCTTT. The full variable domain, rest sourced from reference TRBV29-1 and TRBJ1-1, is SAVISQKPSRDICQRGTSLTIQCQVDSQVTMMFWYRQQPGQSLTLIATANQGSEATYESGFVIDKFPISRPNLTFSTLTVSNMSPEDSSIYLCSVPRDREAEAFFGQGTRLTVV.

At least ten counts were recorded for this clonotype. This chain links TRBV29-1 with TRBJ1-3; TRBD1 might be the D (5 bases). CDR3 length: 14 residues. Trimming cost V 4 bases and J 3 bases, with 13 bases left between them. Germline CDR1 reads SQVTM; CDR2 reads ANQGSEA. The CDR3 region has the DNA TGCAGCGTTGGACTCGACAGACGTGGAAACACCATATATTTT. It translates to CSVGLDRRGNTIYF.

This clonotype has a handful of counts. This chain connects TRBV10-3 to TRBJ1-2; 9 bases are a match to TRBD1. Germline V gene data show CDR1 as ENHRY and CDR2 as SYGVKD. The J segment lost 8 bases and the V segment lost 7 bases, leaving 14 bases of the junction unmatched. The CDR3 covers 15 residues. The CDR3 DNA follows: TGTGCCATCAATAACCCGGGACAGGGATCTAGAGGCTACACCTTC. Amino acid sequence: CAINNPGQGSRGYTF.

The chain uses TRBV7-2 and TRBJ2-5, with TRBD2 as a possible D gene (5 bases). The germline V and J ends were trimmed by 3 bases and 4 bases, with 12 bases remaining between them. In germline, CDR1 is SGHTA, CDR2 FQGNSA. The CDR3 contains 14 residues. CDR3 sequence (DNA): TGTGCCAGCAGCTTTCTCGGGAACTCAGAGACCCAGTACTTC. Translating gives CASSFLGNSETQYF.

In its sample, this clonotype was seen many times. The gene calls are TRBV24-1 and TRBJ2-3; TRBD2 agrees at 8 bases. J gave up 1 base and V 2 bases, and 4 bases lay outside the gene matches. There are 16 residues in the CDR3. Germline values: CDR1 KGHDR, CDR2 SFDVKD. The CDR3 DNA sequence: TGTGCCACCAGTGATTCCAGCGGGGGCCGCACAGATACGCAGTATTTT. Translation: CATSDSSGGRTDTQYF.

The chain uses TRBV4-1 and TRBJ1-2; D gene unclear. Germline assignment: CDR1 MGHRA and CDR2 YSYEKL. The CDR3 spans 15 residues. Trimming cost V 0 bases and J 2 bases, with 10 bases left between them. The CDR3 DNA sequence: TGCGCCAGCAGCCAAGATCGGGTCAGAAACTATGGCTACACCTTC. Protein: CASSQDRVRNYGYTF.